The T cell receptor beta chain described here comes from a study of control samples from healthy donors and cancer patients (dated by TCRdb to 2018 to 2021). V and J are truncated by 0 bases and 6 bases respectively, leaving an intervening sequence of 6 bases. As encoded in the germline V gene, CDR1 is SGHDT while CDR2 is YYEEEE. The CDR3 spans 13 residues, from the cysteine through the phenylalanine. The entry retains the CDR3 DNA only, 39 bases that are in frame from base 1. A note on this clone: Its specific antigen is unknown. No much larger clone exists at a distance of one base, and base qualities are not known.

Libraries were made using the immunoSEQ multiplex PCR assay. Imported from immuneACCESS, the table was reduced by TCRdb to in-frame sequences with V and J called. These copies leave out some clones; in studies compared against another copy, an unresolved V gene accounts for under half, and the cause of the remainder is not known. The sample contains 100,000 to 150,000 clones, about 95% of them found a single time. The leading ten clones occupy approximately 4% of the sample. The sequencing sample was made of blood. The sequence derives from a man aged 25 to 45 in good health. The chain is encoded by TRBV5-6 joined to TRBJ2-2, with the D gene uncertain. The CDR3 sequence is CASSLVAAGELFF. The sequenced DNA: TGTGCCAGCAGCTTGGTCGCAGCCGGGGAGCTGTTTTTT. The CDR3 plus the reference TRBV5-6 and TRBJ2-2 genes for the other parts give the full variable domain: DAGVTQSPTHLIKTRGQQVTLRCSPKSGHDTVSWYQQALGQGPQFIFQYYEEEERQRGNFPDRFSGHQFPNYSSELNVNALLLGDSALYLCASSLVAAGELFFGEGSRLTVL.